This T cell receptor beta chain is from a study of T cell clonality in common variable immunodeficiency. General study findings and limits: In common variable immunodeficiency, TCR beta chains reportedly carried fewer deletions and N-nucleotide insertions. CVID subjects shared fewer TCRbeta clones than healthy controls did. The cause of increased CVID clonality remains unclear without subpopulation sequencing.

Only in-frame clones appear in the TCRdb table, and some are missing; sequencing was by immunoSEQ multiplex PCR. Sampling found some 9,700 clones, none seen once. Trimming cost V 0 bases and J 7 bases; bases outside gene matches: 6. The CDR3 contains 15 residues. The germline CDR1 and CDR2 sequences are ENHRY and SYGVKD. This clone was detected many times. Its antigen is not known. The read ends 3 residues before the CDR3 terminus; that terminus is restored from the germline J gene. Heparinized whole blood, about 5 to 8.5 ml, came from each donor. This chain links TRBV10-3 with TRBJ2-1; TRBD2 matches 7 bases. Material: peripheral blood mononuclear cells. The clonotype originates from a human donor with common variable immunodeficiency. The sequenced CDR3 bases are TGTGCCATCAGTGAGTCGGCGGGAGAATGGAATGAG. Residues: CAISESAGEWNE. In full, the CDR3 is CAISESAGEWNEQFF.